Each of the 21 T cell receptor beta chains below was sequenced from the same sample in a study of blood T cell repertoires in COVID-19. Some clones are missing from TCRdb's copy, which holds only in-frame ones; the method was immunoSEQ multiplex PCR. The sample yields about 280,000 clones, over 75% seen once. Specimen: peripheral blood. These receptors all come from a middle-aged man with active or convalescent COVID-19.

The CDR3 reads CASSPKTGFAYEQYF. DNA for the CDR3: TGTGCCAGCAGCCCAAAAACAGGATTCGCCTACGAGCAGTACTTC. The chain recombines TRBV5-6 with TRBJ2-7; D perhaps matches TRBD1 (5 bases). V shed 4 bases and J shed 2 bases, with 16 bases lying between them. Germline V gene lookup returns CDR1 SGHDT and CDR2 YYEEEE. There are 15 residues in the CDR3. Combining the CDR3 with reference TRBV5-6 and TRBJ2-7 gives the whole variable domain DAGVTQSPTHLIKTRGQQVTLRCSPKSGHDTVSWYQQALGQGPQFIFQYYEEEERQRGNFPDRFSGHQFPNYSSELNVNALLLGDSALYLCASSPKTGFAYEQYFGPGTRLTVT.

This chain joins TRBV18 and TRBJ2-6, with D maybe TRBD2 (5 bases). The CDR3 loop spans 15 amino acids. Trimming cost V 6 bases and J 1 base, with 10 bases left between them. Per the germline V gene, CDR1 is KGHSH and CDR2 is LQKENI. CDR3 sequence (DNA): TGTGCCAGCTCCCCGGGGATATCTGGGGCCAACGTCCTGACTTTC. It yields the protein CASSPGISGANVLTF.

The chain links TRBV6-1 to TRBJ1-2; a weak D match, TRBD1 (5 bases). Germline V lookup: CDR1 MNHNS, CDR2 SASEGT. The CDR3 is made up of 14 amino acids. V gave up 2 bases and J gave up 5 bases, with 12 bases separating them. The CDR3 loop is CASSEIGEGYGYTF. CDR3 in DNA: TGTGCCAGCAGTGAAATAGGGGAAGGGTATGGCTACACCTTC.

The chain recombines TRBV4-1 with TRBJ2-2; 8 nucleotides line up with TRBD1. V trimming: 3 bases; J trimming: 6 bases; junction bases outside the gene matches: 0. Per the germline V gene, CDR1 is MGHRA and CDR2 is YSYEKL. There are 13 residues in the CDR3. The CDR3 coding sequence is TGCGCCAGCAGCCAGACAGGGGCCGGGGAGCTGTTTTTT. Amino acids: CASSQTGAGELFF.

The chain has TRBV18 and TRBJ1-2; 8 bases agree with TRBD1. Germline assignment: CDR1 KGHSH and CDR2 LQKENI. This CDR3 comprises 16 residues. J was trimmed by 3 bases and V by 2 bases; bases with no gene match: 8. For the CDR3, the DNA is TGTGCCAGCTCACCAGGAAGGACAGGGCTTTACTATGGCTACACCTTC. Translated: CASSPGRTGLYYGYTF.

The chain combines TRBV4-3 with TRBJ2-7; D is possibly TRBD2 (5 bases). V was clipped by 0 bases and J by 0 bases, with 18 bases between them. CDR1 and CDR2 (germline): LGHNA, YSLEER. The length of the CDR3 is 18 residues. The CDR3 reads CASSQEVGSAGRSYEQYF. DNA for the CDR3: TGCGCCAGCAGCCAAGAGGTTGGGAGCGCGGGCCGCTCCTACGAGCAGTACTTC.

The chain employs TRBV24-1 and TRBJ2-3; possible D gene TRBD1, 6 bases. V gave up 4 bases and J gave up 5 bases, with 9 bases separating them. The germline V gene has CDR1 KGHDR and CDR2 SFDVKD. CDR3 size: 13 residues. As DNA, the CDR3 is TGTGCCACCAGTGAGGGGGCGAGAGATACGCAGTATTTT. It yields the protein CATSEGARDTQYF.

The rearrangement joins TRBV6-5 to TRBJ2-2; the D is unclear. Trimming left V 0 bases short and J 7 bases short, with 9 bases between. Per germline, CDR1 MNHEY and CDR2 SVGAGI. This CDR3 spans 14 amino acids. As DNA, the CDR3 is TGTGCCAGCAGTTACTCTAAGCATATCGGGGAGCTGTTTTTT. It yields the protein CASSYSKHIGELFF.

The chain is built from TRBV25-1 and TRBJ2-5, with D perhaps TRBD1 (7 bases). Per the germline V gene, CDR1 is MGHDK and CDR2 is SYGVNS. V was pared by 5 bases and J by 5 bases, with 21 bases between. The CDR3 length is 16 residues. The CDR3 DNA follows: TGTGCCAGCAGTCCTGGACTACAAGGGGGCCACGAGACCCAGTACTTC. Amino acids: CASSPGLQGGHETQYF.

This CDR3 reads CASATGGFIYEQYF. CDR3 DNA: TGTGCCAGCGCCACGGGAGGGTTCATCTACGAGCAGTACTTC. The gene calls are TRBV6-5 and TRBJ2-7; 8 bases fit TRBD2. This CDR3 has 14 residues. Trimming took 8 bases from V and 3 from J; bases not matched to a gene: 9. CDR1 and CDR2 (germline): MNHEY, SVGAGI.

The chain carries TRBV3-1 (or the pseudogene TRBV3-2) and TRBJ1-1; D ambiguous. The length of the CDR3 is 13 residues. The V end was cut by 2 bases, the J end by 1 base, with 5 bases between. Germline lookup yields CDR1 LGHDT and CDR2 YNNKEL (reference sequence). CDR3 region: CASSQIQNTEAFF. CDR3 coding DNA: TGTGCCAGCAGCCAAATCCAGAACACTGAAGCTTTCTTT.

The J gene is TRBJ1-4, the V gene TRBV24-1; D may be TRBD1 (5 bases). The germline gives CDR1 KGHDR, CDR2 SFDVKD. The CDR3 loop spans 9 amino acids. V was shortened by 12 bases and J by 10 bases, with 8 bases between the two germline ends. The CDR3 sequence: CASGGKLFF. In DNA form, the CDR3 reads TGTGCCTCCGGGGGAAAACTGTTTTTT.

This sequence joins TRBV9 and TRBJ2-3; D is perhaps TRBD2 (7 bases). Germline V gene data show CDR1 as SGDLS and CDR2 as YYNGEE. Trimming took off 0 bases at V and 2 bases at J, with 16 bases between the two ends. The CDR3 contains 17 residues. The CDR3 region has the DNA TGTGCCAGCAGCGTAGCTACAGCGGGACATATCACAGATACGCAGTATTTT. It translates to CASSVATAGHITDTQYF.

The chain is built from TRBV2 and TRBJ2-1; the match to TRBD2 covers 8 bases. Germline values: CDR1 SNHLY, CDR2 FYNNEI. The CDR3 is 15 residues long. J lost 8 bases, V lost 7 bases, and 13 bases had no gene match. This CDR3 is CASIFSGILQDEQFF. The DNA of the CDR3 is TGTGCCAGCATTTTTAGCGGGATATTGCAGGATGAGCAGTTCTTC. The full variable domain, in which reference TRBV2 and TRBJ2-1 provide the parts outside the CDR3, is EPEVTQTPSHQVTQMGQEVILRCVPISNHLYFYWYRQILGQKVEFLVSFYNNEISEKSEIFDDQFSVERPDGSNFTLKIRSTKLEDSAMYFCASIFSGILQDEQFFGPGTRLTVL.

The chain joins TRBV28 to TRBJ1-3, with TRBD1 matching 7 bases. The V gene's germline CDR1 is MDHEN and CDR2 SYDVKM. V lost 9 bases and J lost 0; bases outside the gene matches: 11. The CDR3 has 16 amino acids. CDR3 residues: CASWQGGVSSGNTIYF. CDR3 nucleotides: TGTGCCAGTTGGCAGGGGGGCGTATCCTCTGGAAACACCATATATTTT.

The J gene is TRBJ2-3, the V gene TRBV11-2; D possibly corresponds to TRBD2 (7 bases). Trimming cost V 1 base and J 5 bases, with 16 bases left between them. This CDR3 is 16 amino acids long. CDR1 and CDR2 from the germline V gene are SGHAT and FQNNGV. The CDR3 coding sequence is TGTGCCAGCAGCTTAGGGGGGGGCCTAGGAGTAGATACGCAGTATTTT. This encodes CASSLGGGLGVDTQYF.

The V and J genes are TRBV28 and TRBJ1-2; D possibly corresponds to TRBD1 (5 bases). Germline V CDR1 and CDR2: MDHEN, SYDVKM. This CDR3 region has 14 residues. V lost 5 bases and J lost 8, with 18 bases in between. The CDR3 here is CASSALQGLLGYTF. Written as DNA, the CDR3 is TGTGCCAGCAGTGCCCTCCAGGGCCTATTGGGCTACACCTTC.

The gene calls are TRBV7-2 and TRBJ2-3; D perhaps matches TRBD2 (6 bases). The CDR3 is 17 amino acids. Germline V CDR1 and CDR2: SGHTA, FQGNSA. V lost 1 base and J lost 2, with 16 bases in between. CDR3 protein: CASSLVAGIYDTDTQYF. The DNA of the CDR3 is TGTGCCAGCAGCTTAGTGGCGGGGATATATGACACAGATACGCAGTATTTT.

J is TRBJ2-3 and V is TRBV7-9; 13 bases are shared with TRBD2. The CDR3 runs to 17 residues. Germline V gene data show CDR1 as SEHNR and CDR2 as FQNEAQ (reference sequence). V dropped 2 bases and J dropped 1; count of bases not matched to a gene: 3. CDR3 bases: TGTGCCAGCAGCTTAACTGGACTAGCGGGAGGCACAGATACGCAGTATTTT. Encoded protein: CASSLTGLAGGTDTQYF.

The sample holds one count of this clone. The V call is TRBV24-1, the J call TRBJ2-2, with TRBD1 as a possible D gene (5 bases). V was pared by 2 bases and J by 6 bases, with 12 bases between. The CDR3 is 15 amino acids. CDR1 is KGHDR and CDR2 is SFDVKD in the germline V gene. CDR3 amino acids: CATSDSGSTAGELFF. CDR3 coding DNA: TGTGCCACCAGTGATTCAGGGTCTACAGCCGGGGAGCTGTTTTTT.

This clone was seen only once. This rearrangement joins TRBV2 to TRBJ1-3, with 7 bases identical to TRBD1. With V trimmed by 6 bases and J by 8 bases, 13 bases remained unmatched. CDR1 and CDR2 from the germline V gene are SNHLY and FYNNEI. This CDR3 is 15 amino acids long. CDR3 coding DNA: TGTGCCAGCAGGGCCCTCCAGACAGGGTTAGACACCATATATTTT. Translation: CASRALQTGLDTIYF. Looking up the rest from reference TRBV2 and TRBJ1-3 gives the full variable domain: EPEVTQTPSHQVTQMGQEVILRCVPISNHLYFYWYRQILGQKVEFLVSFYNNEISEKSEIFDDQFSVERPDGSNFTLKIRSTKLEDSAMYFCASRALQTGLDTIYFGEGSWLTVV.